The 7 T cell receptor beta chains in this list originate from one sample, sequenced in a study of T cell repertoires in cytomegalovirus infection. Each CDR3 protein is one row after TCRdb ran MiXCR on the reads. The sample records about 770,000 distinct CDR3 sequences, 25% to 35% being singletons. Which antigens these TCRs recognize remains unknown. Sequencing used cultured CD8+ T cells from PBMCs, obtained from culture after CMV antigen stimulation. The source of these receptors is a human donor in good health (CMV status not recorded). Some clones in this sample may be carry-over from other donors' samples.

DNA of the CDR3: TGTGCCAGCGTGGGTGGGGGCGGCTATGGCTACACCTTC. Translation: CASVGGGGYGYTF. The chain joins TRBV2 to TRBJ1-2, with D perhaps TRBD1 (6 bases). The CDR3 is 13 residues long. Trimming removed 8 bases at V and 4 bases at J, with 14 bases between. CDR1 and CDR2 (germline): SNHLY, FYNNEI.

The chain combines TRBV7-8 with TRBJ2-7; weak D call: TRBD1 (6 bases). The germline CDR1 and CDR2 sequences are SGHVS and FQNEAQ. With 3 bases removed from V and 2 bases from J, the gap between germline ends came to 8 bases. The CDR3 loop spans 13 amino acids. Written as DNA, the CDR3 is TGTGCCAGCAGCTTGGACAGCCCCTACGAGCAGTACGTC. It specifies CASSLDSPYEQYV.

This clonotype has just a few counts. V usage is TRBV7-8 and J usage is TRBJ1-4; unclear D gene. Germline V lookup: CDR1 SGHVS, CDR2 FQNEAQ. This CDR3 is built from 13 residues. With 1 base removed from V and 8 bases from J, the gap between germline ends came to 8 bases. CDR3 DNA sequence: TGTGCCAGCAGCTTAGTGTGGAGGGAAAAACTGTTTTTT. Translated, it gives CASSLVWREKLFF.

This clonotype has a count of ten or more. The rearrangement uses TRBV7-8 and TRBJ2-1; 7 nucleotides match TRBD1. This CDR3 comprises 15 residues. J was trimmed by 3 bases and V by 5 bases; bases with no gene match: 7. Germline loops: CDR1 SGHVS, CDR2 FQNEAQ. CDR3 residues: CASSPGTADYNEQFF. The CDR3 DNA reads TGTGCCAGCAGCCCCGGGACAGCAGACTACAATGAGCAGTTCTTC.

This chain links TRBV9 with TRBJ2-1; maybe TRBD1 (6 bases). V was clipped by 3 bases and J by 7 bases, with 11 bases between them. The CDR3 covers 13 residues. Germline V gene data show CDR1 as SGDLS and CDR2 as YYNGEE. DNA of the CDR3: TGTGCCAGCAGCGCTGGGACACTGAATGAGCAGTTCTTC. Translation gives CASSAGTLNEQFF.

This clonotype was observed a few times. In DNA, the CDR3 is TGTGCCAGCAAGTCCCGGGGGGGGGGCGCGGGCAATGAGCAGTTCTTC. It translates to CASKSRGGGAGNEQFF. The V and J genes are TRBV6-5 and TRBJ2-1; 8 positions match TRBD2. Trimming took 7 bases from V and 6 from J; bases not matched to a gene: 14. The CDR3 loop spans 16 amino acids. The germline V gene encodes CDR1 MNHEY and CDR2 SVGAGI.

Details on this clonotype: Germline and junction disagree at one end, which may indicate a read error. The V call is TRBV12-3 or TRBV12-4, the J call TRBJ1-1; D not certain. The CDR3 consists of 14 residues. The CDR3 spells CASSLFHPGPEAFF. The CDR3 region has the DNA TGTGCCAGCAGTTTATTTCATCCAGGCCCTGAGGCTTTCTTT.